This section outlines one T cell receptor beta chain sequence together with its context. Its antigen has not been determined. No base quality information exists; no much larger clone differs at one position. The data are from a study of cytomegalovirus exposure and HLA in healthy donors (TCRdb year 2017). About the investigation overall: A later analysis indicated that the roughly 120 validation repertoires were generated on the platform also employed for the 650 to 850 repertoires of the first cohort. To predict cytomegalovirus infection status, the study combined high-throughput TCR immunosequencing, statistical association of individual TCRs with disease status, and machine learning. The study aimed to test whether signatures of past pathogen exposure could be identified by cataloging public T cell receptors. Along with the approximately 700-subject first cohort, a separate validation cohort of 120 different subjects was used. Broad study findings and their caveats: The classifier was reported to diagnose cytomegalovirus status with high specificity and sensitivity in both the original and validation cohorts. Most TCR sequences were seen in very few donors, while some public TCRs were found in many individuals. A total of roughly 160 TCR beta chains were listed by the study as associated with cytomegalovirus. Of the cluster scores, roughly 95% were above 0 in a later analysis, which found that TCRs clustered in the first cohort also tended to co-occur in the 110 or so validation repertoires. Three of the identified cytomegalovirus-associated TCR beta chains were confirmed in vitro to be specific for cytomegalovirus antigens. A later analysis lacked HLA typing for the validation cohort, so it scored co-occurrence in that cohort across all 110 or so repertoires. The authors suggested that the approach could potentially be generalized to other disease states and immunological phenotypes.

The donors were included in the validation cohort of around 120 subjects, a group kept apart from the roughly 670-subject first cohort. CDR1 and CDR2, looked up from the germline V gene, are MDHEN and SYDVKM. The CDR3 holds 16 amino acids from the cysteine to the phenylalanine. Only the CDR3 DNA stays, 48 bases, in frame from base 1. V sheds 6 bases and J sheds 6 bases, leaving 18 bases between their ends. Receptors were amplified or captured by the immunoSEQ multiplex PCR assay. The authors processed their data as follows. A statistical classification framework was developed to diagnose cytomegalovirus status using the catalog of TCR beta chain sequences. Sourced from immuneACCESS, this table was stored by TCRdb with only in-frame sequences that have V and J called. A share of the clones is absent; for the studies checked, an unresolved V gene accounts for under half, and the remainder has no known explanation. Clone size and V and J calls were adopted from that table, with D and trimming inferred from the DNA. This sample comprises some 200,000 clones, approximately 90% of them detected only once. Of the sample, 1.1% falls within the top ten clones.

Sequencing used PBMCs. This receptor chain uses TRBV28 and TRBJ1-6; a weak D assignment points to TRBD1 (5 bases agree). The clonotype comes from a woman under 30 in good health and CMV-seronegative. The encoded CDR3 is CASSHPNRHANSPLHF. The DNA is TGTGCCAGCAGCCACCCTAACAGGCATGCTAATTCACCCCTCCACTTT.